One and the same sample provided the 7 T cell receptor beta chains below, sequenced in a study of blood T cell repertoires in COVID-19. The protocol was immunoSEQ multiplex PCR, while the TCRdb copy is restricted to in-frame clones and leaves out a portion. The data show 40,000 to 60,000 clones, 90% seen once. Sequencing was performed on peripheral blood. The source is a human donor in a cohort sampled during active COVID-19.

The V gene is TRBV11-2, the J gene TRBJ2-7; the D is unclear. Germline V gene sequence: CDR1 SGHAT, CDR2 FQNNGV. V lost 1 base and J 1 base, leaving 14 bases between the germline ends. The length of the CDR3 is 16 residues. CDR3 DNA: TGTGCCAGCAGCTTAGGGGCTACCCGACCTTCCTACGAGCAGTACTTC. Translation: CASSLGATRPSYEQYF.

The CDR3 sequence: CASSEDRDTSNEKLFF. CDR3 nucleotides: TGTGCCAGCAGTGAAGACCGGGACACCTCAAATGAAAAACTGTTTTTT. This chain uses TRBV2 with TRBJ1-4, with TRBD1 as a possible D gene (6 bases). The germline CDR1 and CDR2 sequences are SNHLY and FYNNEI. The CDR3 loop spans 16 amino acids. Trimming shortened V by 1 base and J by 5 bases, and 14 bases separated the two germline ends.

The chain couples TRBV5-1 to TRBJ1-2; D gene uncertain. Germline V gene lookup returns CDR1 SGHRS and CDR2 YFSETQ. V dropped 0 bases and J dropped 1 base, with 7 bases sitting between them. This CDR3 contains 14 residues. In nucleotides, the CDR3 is TGCGCCAGCAGCTTGGAAGGAGTTAACTATGGCTACACCTTC. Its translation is CASSLEGVNYGYTF. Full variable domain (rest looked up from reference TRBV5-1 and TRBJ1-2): KAGVTQTPRYLIKTRGQQVTLSCSPISGHRSVSWYQQTPGQGLQFLFEYFSETQRNKGNFPGRFSGRQFSNSRSEMNVSTLELGDSALYLCASSLEGVNYGYTFGSGTRLTVV.

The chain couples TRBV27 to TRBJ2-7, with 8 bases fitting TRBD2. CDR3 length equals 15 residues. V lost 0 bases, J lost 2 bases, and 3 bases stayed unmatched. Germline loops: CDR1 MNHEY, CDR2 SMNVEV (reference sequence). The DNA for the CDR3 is TGTGCCAGCAGTTTATCCCAGCGGGGGACCTACGAGCAGTACTTC. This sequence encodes CASSLSQRGTYEQYF.

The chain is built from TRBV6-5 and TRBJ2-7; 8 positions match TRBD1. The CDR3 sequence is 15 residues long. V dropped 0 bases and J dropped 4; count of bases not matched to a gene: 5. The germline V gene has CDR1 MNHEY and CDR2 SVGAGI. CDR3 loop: CASSYSGTGTYEQYF. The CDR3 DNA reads TGTGCCAGCAGTTACTCCGGGACAGGTACTTACGAGCAGTACTTC.

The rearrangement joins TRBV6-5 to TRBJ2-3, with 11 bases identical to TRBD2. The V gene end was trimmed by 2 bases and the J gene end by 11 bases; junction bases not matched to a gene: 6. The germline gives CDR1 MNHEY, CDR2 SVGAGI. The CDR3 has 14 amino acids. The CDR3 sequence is CASSYGLAGGRQYF. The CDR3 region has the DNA TGTGCCAGCAGTTACGGGCTAGCGGGAGGCAGGCAGTATTTT.

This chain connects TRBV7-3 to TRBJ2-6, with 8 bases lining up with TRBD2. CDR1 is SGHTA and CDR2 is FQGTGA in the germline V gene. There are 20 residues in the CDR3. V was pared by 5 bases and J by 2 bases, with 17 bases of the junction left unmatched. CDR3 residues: CASSVNRREGFTAGANVLTF. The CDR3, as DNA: TGTGCCAGCAGCGTAAACCGCCGGGAGGGATTCACTGCTGGGGCCAACGTCCTGACTTTC. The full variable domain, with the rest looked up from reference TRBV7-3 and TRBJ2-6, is GAGVSQTPSNKVTEKGKYVELRCDPISGHTALYWYRQSLGQGPEFLIYFQGTGAADDSGLPNDRFFAVRPEGSVSTLKIQRTERGDSAVYLCASSVNRREGFTAGANVLTFGAGSRLTVL.